What follows are 32 T cell receptor beta chains derived from one specimen sequenced in a study of spatial heterogeneity in lung cancer. What these receptors recognize is not known. MiXCR was run by TCRdb on the 5' RACE reads, yielding one entry per CDR3 protein. The sample records approximately 9,700 distinct CDR3 sequences, roughly 8% being singletons. Time point in this sample: sample taken at primary tumor resection. The study, taken as a whole, reports: It was found that expanded intratumoral alpha and beta TCR counts tracked tumor mutation counts.

The specimen was lung tumor tissue, collected at surgery. The receptor set was obtained from a male donor with early-stage non-small cell lung cancer.

Many counts were recorded for this clonotype. The chain joins TRBV23-1 to TRBJ2-2, with 7 bases aligning to TRBD1. TRBV23-1 is flagged as an ORF with uncertain function. V dropped 2 bases and J dropped 1; count of bases not matched to a gene: 1. This CDR3 contains 15 residues. In DNA, the CDR3 is TGCGCCAGCAGTCAAGGGACAGTGAACACCGGGGAGCTGTTTTTT. Translation gives CASSQGTVNTGELFF.

The chain couples TRBV30 to TRBJ2-7; 7 nucleotides agree with TRBD2. CDR1 and CDR2 (germline): GTSNPN, SVGIG (reference sequence). The J segment lost 2 bases and the V segment lost 3 bases, leaving 7 bases of the junction unmatched. The CDR3 covers 14 residues. The CDR3 sequence is CAWRKRGGTYEQYF. The CDR3 DNA reads TGTGCCTGGAGGAAGCGGGGAGGGACCTACGAGCAGTACTTC.

This chain joins TRBV12-3 or TRBV12-4 and TRBJ2-1, with 7 bases aligning to TRBD1. The CDR3 runs 16 residues. Trimming cost V 5 bases and J 0 bases; bases outside gene matches: 7. DNA for the CDR3: TGTGCCAGCAGTGGGGTAGGGGGCCCCTCCTACAATGAGCAGTTCTTC. This gives the protein CASSGVGGPSYNEQFF.

In its sample, this clonotype ranks as medium-sized. This rearrangement joins TRBV20-1 to TRBJ2-3, with 10 positions matching TRBD2. V was pared by 3 bases and J by 0 bases, with 3 bases of the junction left unmatched. This CDR3 is built from 15 residues. Germline assignment: CDR1 DFQATT and CDR2 SNEGSKA (reference sequence). The CDR3 region is CSASRLAGSTDTQYF. The DNA for the CDR3 is TGCAGTGCTAGCCGACTAGCGGGTAGCACAGATACGCAGTATTTT.

This clonotype was counted between two and nine times. CDR3 nucleotides: TGCAGTGCTAGAGATGTGGGTACGGATGGCTACACCTTC. Translating it yields CSARDVGTDGYTF. The gene calls are TRBV20-1 and TRBJ1-2; D uncertain. Germline-derived CDR1 and CDR2 are DFQATT and SNEGSKA (reference sequence). Trimming pared 0 bases from V and 6 bases from J, leaving 11 bases between. The CDR3 totals 13 residues.

There are many counts of this clonotype. This chain connects TRBV5-5 to TRBJ1-1, with TRBD1 as a possible D gene (5 bases). The CDR3 has 15 residues. V lost 5 bases to trimming and J lost 1 base, with 15 bases between them. CDR1 SGHKS and CDR2 YYEKEE come from the germline V gene (reference sequence). The CDR3 sequence: CASSARPGPNTEAFF. CDR3 sequence (DNA): TGTGCCAGCAGTGCGCGTCCAGGGCCGAACACTGAAGCTTTCTTT.

In its sample, this clonotype was seen many times. The chain recombines TRBV20-1 with TRBJ2-2; D is unclear. The CDR3 has 16 amino acids. Germline V CDR1 and CDR2: DFQATT, SNEGSKA (reference sequence). V gave up 0 bases and J gave up 7 bases, with 18 bases separating them. The CDR3 sequence is CSARDWRQFGDGELFF. CDR3 in DNA: TGCAGTGCTAGAGATTGGCGGCAGTTCGGCGACGGGGAGCTGTTTTTT.

This clonotype has a count of ten or more. This chain links TRBV29-1 with TRBJ2-2; tentatively, D is TRBD1 or TRBD2 (6 bases each). The length of the CDR3 is 14 residues. In germline, CDR1 is SQVTM, CDR2 ANQGSEA. Trimming removed 7 bases from V and 6 bases from J, with 18 bases in between. The DNA of the CDR3 is TGCAGCGCATCTTCGGGGGCGCGTGCCGGGGAGCTGTTTTTT. Translated: CSASSGARAGELFF.

This clonotype was counted at least ten times. This sequence joins TRBV27 and TRBJ2-1, with 13 bases aligning to TRBD2. This CDR3 is 15 amino acids long. The ends lost 5 bases at V and 7 bases at J; junction bases unmatched: 5. Germline values: CDR1 MNHEY, CDR2 SMNVEV (reference sequence). CDR3 bases: TGTGCCAGCAGTCCCGGGACTAGCGGGAAAAATGAGCAGTTCTTC. The encoded protein is CASSPGTSGKNEQFF.

This clonotype was observed a handful of times. The gene calls are TRBV12-3 or TRBV12-4 and TRBJ1-5; D might be TRBD1 (6 bases). The CDR3 has 12 residues. The ends were cut back, 6 bases at V and 11 bases at J, with 14 bases in the middle. DNA of the CDR3: TGTGCCAGCAGCCCTATATCAGGGGCCCAGCATTTT. It translates to CASSPISGAQHF.

Ten or more counts support this clonotype. This chain links TRBV5-1 with TRBJ1-1; D is unclear. The CDR3 loop spans 14 amino acids. Germline V gene sequence: CDR1 SGHRS, CDR2 YFSETQ. V lost 0 bases and J 1 base, leaving 7 bases between the germline ends. This CDR3 is CASSLGAGNTEAFF. CDR3 DNA sequence: TGCGCCAGCAGCTTGGGGGCAGGGAACACTGAAGCTTTCTTT.

This clonotype was seen many times. The chain combines TRBV18 with TRBJ2-7; D remains unclear. The CDR3 runs to 12 residues. Germline V gives CDR1 KGHSH, CDR2 LQKENI. V lost 4 bases, J lost 5 bases, and 9 bases lay in between. As DNA, the CDR3 is TGTGCCAGCTCACTCCATCAAGACGAGCAGTACTTC. The encoded protein is CASSLHQDEQYF.

Ten or more counts support this clonotype. The chain uses TRBV6-5 and TRBJ1-1, with D possibly TRBD1 on 5 matching bases. Germline CDR1 MNHEY, CDR2 SVGAGI. This CDR3 is built from 15 residues. Trimming shortened V by 6 bases and J by 1 base, and 15 bases separated the two germline ends. CDR3 sequence: CASRKQRQGNTEAFF. The DNA of the CDR3 is TGTGCCAGCAGAAAACAGAGGCAGGGGAACACTGAAGCTTTCTTT.

This clonotype has ten or more counts. In DNA form, the CDR3 reads TGCGCCAGCAGCTTGTCCACAGGTAGCCAAGAGACCCAGTACTTC. Protein sequence: CASSLSTGSQETQYF. The chain has TRBV5-1 and TRBJ2-5, with a possible D match to TRBD1 (5 bases). The CDR3 is made up of 15 amino acids. Germline assignment: CDR1 SGHRS and CDR2 YFSETQ. Trimming took 1 base from V and 1 from J, leaving 11 bases between them.

This clonotype was seen many times. The chain combines TRBV7-2 with TRBJ1-6; the D gene is possibly TRBD1 (5 bases). V lost 1 base and J 8 bases, leaving 12 bases between the germline ends. The CDR3 has 15 residues. The V gene's germline CDR1 is SGHTA and CDR2 FQGNSA. The CDR3 loop reads CASSLVVRGDSPLHF. CDR3 nucleotides: TGTGCCAGCAGCTTAGTAGTTAGGGGTGATTCACCCCTCCACTTT.

This clonotype has ten or more counts. The chain joins TRBV6-2 or TRBV6-3 to TRBJ1-1, with a weak D call TRBD1 (5 bases). The CDR3 contains 15 residues. Germline V gene sequence: CDR1 MNHEY, CDR2 SVGEGT. V lost 2 bases to trimming and J lost 3 bases, with 13 bases between them. In nucleotides, the CDR3 is TGTGCCAGCAGTTACACCAGGGAGGAAGACACTGAAGCTTTCTTT. This sequence encodes CASSYTREEDTEAFF.

By sample share, this clonotype is medium-sized. V gene TRBV12-3 or TRBV12-4 combines with J gene TRBJ2-5; 9 bases are shared with TRBD1. The CDR3 loop spans 14 amino acids. Losses at the gene ends were 5 bases for V and 3 bases for J; bases not matched to a gene: 4. CDR3 sequence: CASSTTGGKETQYF. CDR3 DNA sequence: TGTGCCAGCAGTACGACAGGGGGAAAAGAGACCCAGTACTTC.

CDR3 DNA sequence: TGCAGTGCTGGACAACGTGGGGCCCAGTACTTC. It specifies CSAGQRGAQYF. This chain uses TRBV20-1 with TRBJ2-7; D possibly corresponds to TRBD1 (5 bases). The V end was cut by 5 bases, the J end by 10 bases, with 15 bases between. This CDR3 comprises 11 residues. Germline V gives CDR1 DFQATT, CDR2 SNEGSKA (reference sequence).

By its share, this clonotype is large. This sequence joins TRBV2 and TRBJ2-1; 8 bases are a match to TRBD2. V trimming: 6 bases; J trimming: 3 bases; junction bases outside the gene matches: 7. CDR3 length: 15 amino acids. Germline V gene sequence: CDR1 SNHLY, CDR2 FYNNEI. CDR3 DNA sequence: TGTGCCAGCAGGGCCGGGCTAGCGGGCTACAATGAGCAGTTCTTC. This codes for CASRAGLAGYNEQFF.

By share, this clonotype counts as medium-sized. CDR3 protein: CASSLVQGAHEQYF. The DNA for the CDR3 is TGTGCCAGCAGCTTAGTACAGGGGGCGCACGAGCAGTACTTC. This chain uses TRBV5-4 with TRBJ2-7; 9 bases are a match to TRBD1. This CDR3 is built from 14 residues. Germline values: CDR1 SGHNT, CDR2 YYREEE (reference sequence). V lost 2 bases, J lost 5 bases, and 5 bases stayed unmatched.

This clonotype was detected many times. The chain couples TRBV7-9 to TRBJ1-1, with TRBD1 matching 7 bases. The length of the CDR3 is 13 residues. Germline V gene data show CDR1 as SEHNR and CDR2 as FQNEAQ (reference sequence). V trimming: 5 bases; J trimming: 3 bases; junction bases outside the gene matches: 3. CDR3 coding DNA: TGTGCCAGCAGCGTGCAGGGGGACACTGAAGCTTTCTTT. This sequence encodes CASSVQGDTEAFF.

This clonotype has ten or more counts. The chain uses TRBV20-1 and TRBJ2-4; 8 bases map to TRBD1. This CDR3 comprises 14 residues. Germline V gene data show CDR1 as DFQATT and CDR2 as SNEGSKA (reference sequence). The V and J ends lost 6 bases and 2 bases, in that order; junction bases with no gene match: 6. CDR3 in amino acids: CSAPDRATKNIQYF. The CDR3 DNA reads as TGCAGTGCCCCGGACAGGGCGACCAAAAACATTCAGTACTTC.

The chain carries TRBV2 and TRBJ2-1; TRBD1 matches 8 bases. This CDR3 spans 13 amino acids. Germline V gene lookup returns CDR1 SNHLY and CDR2 FYNNEI. V lost 7 bases to trimming and J lost 8 bases; unmatched junction nucleotides: 7. The CDR3 DNA reads TGTGCCAGCAATGACAGGGGCCCCGATGAGCAGTTCTTC. This gives the protein CASNDRGPDEQFF.

This clonotype was counted a few times. The genes are TRBV7-2 and TRBJ2-5; 11 bases fit TRBD2. The CDR3 sequence is 17 residues long. The V gene's germline CDR1 is SGHTA and CDR2 FQGNSA. V was clipped by 5 bases and J by 3 bases; unmatched bases: 11. Here the CDR3 reads CASSGVGSSGGKETQYF. CDR3 coding DNA: TGTGCCAGCAGCGGAGTAGGGTCTAGCGGGGGGAAAGAGACCCAGTACTTC.

This clonotype was detected ten times or more. The chain recombines TRBV6-1 with TRBJ2-2, with a weak D call TRBD2 (6 bases). V dropped 7 bases and J dropped 0 bases, with 18 bases sitting between them. This CDR3 has 17 residues. CDR1 and CDR2 (germline): MNHNS, SASEGT. Here the CDR3 DNA reads TGTGCCAGCACCAAAGGGAGGCTAGCGACGAACACCGGGGAGCTGTTTTTT. It encodes CASTKGRLATNTGELFF.

The table lists this clonotype with many counts. J is TRBJ2-2 and V is TRBV7-6; TRBD2 matches 12 bases. Trimming at V came to 1 base and at J to 0 bases, leaving 9 bases not matched to a gene. The CDR3 extends over 20 amino acids. Germline values: CDR1 SGHVS, CDR2 FNYEAQ. CDR3 loop: CASSLGLAGAPTSNTGELFF. The CDR3 bases are TGTGCCAGCAGCTTAGGACTAGCGGGGGCCCCTACCTCGAACACCGGGGAGCTGTTTTTT.

In its sample, this clonotype was seen a few times. As DNA, the CDR3 is TGTGCCATCAGTGAGGACAGGGTCCAAGAGACCCAGTACTTC. Translated, it gives CAISEDRVQETQYF. V is TRBV10-3 and J is TRBJ2-5, with 7 bases that match TRBD1. V was pared by 2 bases and J by 1 base, with 1 base of the junction left unmatched. The CDR3 is 14 amino acids. CDR1 is ENHRY and CDR2 is SYGVKD in the germline V gene.

There are many counts of this clonotype. The CDR3 loop is CASSQEWLAGALGQFF. CDR3 coding DNA: TGCGCCAGCAGCCAAGAATGGCTAGCGGGGGCCTTAGGGCAGTTCTTC. The V and J genes are TRBV4-3 and TRBJ2-1; 10 nucleotides agree with TRBD2. Germline V gene sequence: CDR1 LGHNA, CDR2 YSLEER. V dropped 0 bases and J dropped 12; count of bases not matched to a gene: 11. This CDR3 contains 16 residues.

The DNA of the CDR3 is TGTGCCAGCAGCCAGGGTGGGGGGCATGAAAAACTGTTTTTT. The encoded protein is CASSQGGGHEKLFF. V is TRBV3-1 and J is TRBJ1-4; a possible D gene is TRBD1 (6 bases). Germline CDR1 LGHDT, CDR2 YNNKEL (reference sequence). This CDR3 has 14 residues. Trimming shortened V by 3 bases and J by 6 bases, and 11 bases separated the two germline ends.

This clonotype was seen a handful of times. The CDR3 DNA sequence: TGTGCCAGCAGCTTAGGTGTAGCTGATGAGCAGTTCTTC. Encoded protein: CASSLGVADEQFF. The rearrangement links TRBV7-9 to TRBJ2-1, with no clear D. CDR3 length: 13 residues. Germline CDR1 SEHNR, CDR2 FQNEAQ (reference sequence). V was trimmed by 1 base and J by 8 bases, leaving 9 bases between them.

A single count supports this clonotype. CDR3 DNA: TGCAGCGCCGTGCCCATGAACACTGAAGCTTTCTTT. Amino acids: CSAVPMNTEAFF. The V and J genes are TRBV29-1 and TRBJ1-1; D is uncertain. CDR3 length: 12 residues. Trimming cost V 7 bases and J 0 bases, with 9 bases left between them. Germline V gene sequence: CDR1 SQVTM, CDR2 ANQGSEA.

This clonotype was counted ten times or more. The CDR3 is CASSENRETQYF. The CDR3, as DNA: TGTGCCAGCAGTGAAAACCGCGAGACCCAGTACTTC. The V gene is TRBV2, the J gene TRBJ2-5; D is unresolved. Trimming cost V 2 bases and J 5 bases, with 6 bases left between them. This CDR3 has 12 amino acids. Germline assignment: CDR1 SNHLY and CDR2 FYNNEI.